Each of the 8 T cell receptor beta chains below was sequenced from the same sample in a study of blood T cell repertoires in COVID-19. The data were produced by immunoSEQ multiplex PCR, yet TCRdb's version contains in-frame clones alone and is incomplete. The sample records some 300,000 clones, 90% being singletons. The sequenced material came from peripheral blood. The receptors here all came from a woman in her fifties or sixties with COVID-19, enrolled during active disease.

The chain links TRBV3-1 (or the pseudogene TRBV3-2) to TRBJ2-5; 10 positions match TRBD2. Germline CDR1 is LGHDT and CDR2 is YNNKEL (reference sequence). The CDR3 sequence is 16 residues long. Losses at the gene ends were 4 bases for V and 0 bases for J; bases not matched to a gene: 5. In DNA, the CDR3 is TGTGCCAGCAGCCGGGGACTAGCGACTTACCAAGAGACCCAGTACTTC. This encodes CASSRGLATYQETQYF.

The rearrangement links TRBV7-3 to TRBJ2-2, with a weak D call TRBD2 (6 bases). CDR3 size: 16 residues. Trimming pared 2 bases from V and 4 bases from J, leaving 14 bases between. Germline lookup yields CDR1 SGHTA and CDR2 FQGTGA. The CDR3 DNA follows: TGTGCCAGCAGCTTACCGGCGGGAAGCTTCACCGGGGAGCTGTTTTTT. This sequence encodes CASSLPAGSFTGELFF.

This chain links TRBV30 with TRBJ2-7; TRBD1 matches at 9 bases. The germline CDR1 and CDR2 sequences are GTSNPN and SVGIG (reference sequence). This CDR3 region has 14 residues. V trimming: 5 bases; J trimming: 3 bases; junction bases outside the gene matches: 8. For the CDR3, the DNA is TGTGCCTGGGGTAAGGGACAGGGCATCTACGAGCAGTACTTC. Translation gives CAWGKGQGIYEQYF.

Only a few counts were recorded for this clone. The chain is built from TRBV9 and TRBJ2-2; TRBD2 aligns across 10 bases. Germline V gene lookup returns CDR1 SGDLS and CDR2 YYNGEE. The V and J ends lost 3 bases and 5 bases, in that order; junction bases with no gene match: 4. CDR3 length equals 15 residues. Here the CDR3 reads CASSATSGLTGELFF. CDR3 DNA sequence: TGTGCCAGCAGCGCGACTAGCGGGTTAACCGGGGAGCTGTTTTTT.

This chain connects TRBV7-2 to TRBJ2-2; 13 bases are shared with TRBD2. Germline V CDR1 and CDR2: SGHTA, FQGNSA. This CDR3 is 16 amino acids long. With 7 bases clipped from V and 6 bases from J, the junction kept 8 bases outside the gene matches. CDR3 loop: CASNVLAGGPPGELFF. The CDR3 coding sequence is TGTGCCAGCAACGTACTAGCGGGAGGGCCTCCCGGGGAGCTGTTTTTT.

This chain uses TRBV30 with TRBJ2-5; 8 nucleotides line up with TRBD2. The V and J ends lost 5 bases and 3 bases, in that order; junction bases with no gene match: 5. CDR1 GTSNPN and CDR2 SVGIG come from the germline V gene (reference sequence). The CDR3 is made up of 13 amino acids. The CDR3: CAWLGGGKETQYF. The CDR3 nucleotides are TGTGCCTGGCTCGGCGGGGGGAAAGAGACCCAGTACTTC.

This chain links TRBV7-9 with TRBJ2-7; 13 nucleotides agree with TRBD2. V shed 5 bases, J shed 7 bases, and the junction held 8 bases outside the gene matches. Germline CDR1 SEHNR, CDR2 FQNEAQ (reference sequence). The CDR3 has 15 residues. In DNA form, the CDR3 reads TGTGCCAGCAGCCAAGGGACTAGCGGGGCTCGAGAGCAGTACTTC. As protein: CASSQGTSGAREQYF.

J is TRBJ2-3 and V is TRBV6-5, with a tentative D call TRBD2 (6 bases). Germline CDR1 and CDR2: MNHEY and SVGAGI. This CDR3 is 12 amino acids long. Trimming took 6 bases from V and 4 from J, leaving 8 bases between them. This CDR3 is CASRTSADTQYF. The CDR3 DNA sequence: TGTGCCAGCAGGACTAGTGCAGATACGCAGTATTTT.